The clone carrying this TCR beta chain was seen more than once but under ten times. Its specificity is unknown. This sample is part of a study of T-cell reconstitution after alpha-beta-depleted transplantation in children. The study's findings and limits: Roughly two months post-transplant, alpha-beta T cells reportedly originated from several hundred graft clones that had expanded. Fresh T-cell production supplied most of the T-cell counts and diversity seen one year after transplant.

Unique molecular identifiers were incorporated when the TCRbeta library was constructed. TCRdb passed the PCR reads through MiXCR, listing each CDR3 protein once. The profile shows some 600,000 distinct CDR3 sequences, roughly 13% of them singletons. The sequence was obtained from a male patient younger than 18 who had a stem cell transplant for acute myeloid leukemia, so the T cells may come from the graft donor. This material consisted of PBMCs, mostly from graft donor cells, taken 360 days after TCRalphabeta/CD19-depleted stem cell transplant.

DNA for the CDR3: TGTGCCAGCAGCTTTCGGGACAGCGGACTAGCGGGGCCCTACGAGCAGTACTTC. Encoded protein: CASSFRDSGLAGPYEQYF. The chain is built from TRBV13 and TRBJ2-7; 12 positions match TRBD2. The CDR3 sequence is 18 residues long. The trim removed 3 bases at V and 2 bases at J, leaving 11 bases unmatched. Germline V gene lookup returns CDR1 PRHDT and CDR2 FYEKMQ (reference sequence).